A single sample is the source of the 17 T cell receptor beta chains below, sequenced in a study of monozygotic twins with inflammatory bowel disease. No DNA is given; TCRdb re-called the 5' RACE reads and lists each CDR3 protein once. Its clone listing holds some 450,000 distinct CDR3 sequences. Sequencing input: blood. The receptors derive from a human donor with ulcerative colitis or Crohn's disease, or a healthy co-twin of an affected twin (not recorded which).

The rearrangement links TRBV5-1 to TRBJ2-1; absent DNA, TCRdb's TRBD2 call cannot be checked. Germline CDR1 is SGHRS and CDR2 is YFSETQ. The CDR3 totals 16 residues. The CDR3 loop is CASFPIAGPSYNEQFF.

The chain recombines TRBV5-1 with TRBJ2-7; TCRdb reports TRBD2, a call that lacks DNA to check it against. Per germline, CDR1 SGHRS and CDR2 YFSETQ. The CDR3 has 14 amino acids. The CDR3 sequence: CASSLEGLPYEQYF.

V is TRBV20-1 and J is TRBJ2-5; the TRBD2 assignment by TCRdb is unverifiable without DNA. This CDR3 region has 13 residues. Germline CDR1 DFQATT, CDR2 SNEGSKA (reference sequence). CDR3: CSARGSPQETQYF.

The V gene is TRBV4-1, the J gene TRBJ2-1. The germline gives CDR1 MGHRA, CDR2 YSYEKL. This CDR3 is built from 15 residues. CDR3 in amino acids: CASSQLNSLGNEQFF.

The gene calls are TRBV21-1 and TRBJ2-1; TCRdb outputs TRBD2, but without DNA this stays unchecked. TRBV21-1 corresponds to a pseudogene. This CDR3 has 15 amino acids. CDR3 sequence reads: CASSKSQGPRNEQFF.

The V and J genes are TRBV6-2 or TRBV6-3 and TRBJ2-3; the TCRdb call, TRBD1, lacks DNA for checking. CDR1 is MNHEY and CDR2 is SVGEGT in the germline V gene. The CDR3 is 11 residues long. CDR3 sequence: CASTSGGLQYF.

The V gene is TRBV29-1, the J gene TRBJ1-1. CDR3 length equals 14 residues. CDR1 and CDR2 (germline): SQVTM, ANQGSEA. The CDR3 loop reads CSVGEGGWNTEAFF.

The CDR3 loop reads CASSPGLAGGQFYNEQFF. This chain connects TRBV11-2 to TRBJ2-1; the TCRdb call, TRBD2, lacks DNA for checking. Germline CDR1 SGHAT, CDR2 FQNNGV. The CDR3 runs to 18 residues. The complete variable domain, with remaining parts taken from reference TRBV11-2 and TRBJ2-1, reads EAGVAQSPRYKIIEKRQSVAFWCNPISGHATLYWYQQILGQGPKLLIQFQNNGVVDDSQLPKDRFSAERLKGVDSTLKIQPAKLEDSAVYLCASSPGLAGGQFYNEQFFGPGTRLTVL.

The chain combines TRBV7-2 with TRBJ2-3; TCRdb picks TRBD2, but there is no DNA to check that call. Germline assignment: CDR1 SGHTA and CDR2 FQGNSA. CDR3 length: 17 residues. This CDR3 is CASSSYRGPSDTDTQYF.

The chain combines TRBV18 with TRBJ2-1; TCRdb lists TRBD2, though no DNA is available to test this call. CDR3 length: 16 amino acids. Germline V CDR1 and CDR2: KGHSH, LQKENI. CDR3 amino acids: CASSPLAGVSYNEQFF.

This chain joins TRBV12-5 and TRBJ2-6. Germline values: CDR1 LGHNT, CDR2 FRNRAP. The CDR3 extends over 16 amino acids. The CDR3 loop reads CASGLAGSSGANVLTF. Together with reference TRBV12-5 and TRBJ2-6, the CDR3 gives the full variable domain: DARVTQTPRHKVTEMGQEVTMRCQPILGHNTVFWYRQTMMQGLELLAYFRNRAPLDDSGMPKDRFSAEMPDATLATLKIQPSEPRDSAVYFCASGLAGSSGANVLTFGAGSRLTVL.

The CDR3 sequence: CASSVSAGQGDGYTF. The chain couples TRBV7-2 to TRBJ1-2; TCRdb reports TRBD1, a call that lacks DNA to check it against. The CDR3 totals 15 residues. Per germline, CDR1 SGHTA and CDR2 FQGNSA.

CDR3 sequence: CASSYLGPYNEQFF. The chain links TRBV6-2 or TRBV6-3 to TRBJ2-1. CDR1 is MNHEY, CDR2 SVGEGT, per germline. The CDR3 runs 14 residues.

CDR3 region: CAWSKGSLSYEQYF. V gene TRBV30 combines with J gene TRBJ2-7; no DNA is available, so the TRBD2 call from TCRdb remains unchecked. The V gene's germline CDR1 is GTSNPN and CDR2 SVGIG (reference sequence). The CDR3 is 14 amino acids.

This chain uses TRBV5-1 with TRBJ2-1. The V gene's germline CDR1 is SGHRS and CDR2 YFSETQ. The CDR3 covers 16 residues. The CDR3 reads CASSLEGSQFYNEQFF.

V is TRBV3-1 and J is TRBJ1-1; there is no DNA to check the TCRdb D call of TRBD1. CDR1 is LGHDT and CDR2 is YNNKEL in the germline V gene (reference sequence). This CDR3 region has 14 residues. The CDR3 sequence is CASSRETGYTEAFF. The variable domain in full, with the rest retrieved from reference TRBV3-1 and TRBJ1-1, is DTAVSQTPKYLVTQMGNDKSIKCEQNLGHDTMYWYKQDSKKFLKIMFSYNNKELIINETVPNRFSPKSPDKAHLNLHINSLELGDSAVYFCASSRETGYTEAFFGQGTRLTVV.

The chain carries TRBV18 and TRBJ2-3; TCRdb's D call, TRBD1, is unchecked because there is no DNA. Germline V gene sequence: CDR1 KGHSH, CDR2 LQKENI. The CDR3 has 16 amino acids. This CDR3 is CASSPQGQPSTDTQYF.